Detailed here is one T cell receptor beta chain. Its antigen remains unidentified. The CDR3 contains 15 residues. Trimming removed 6 bases from V and 0 bases from J, with 14 bases in between. Germline lookup yields CDR1 LGHNA and CDR2 YNFKEQ. Treatment indicated: oral pan-JAK inhibitor, 5-10 mg twice daily. The data stem from a study of CD8+ T cells in alopecia areata. On the study more broadly: Treatment of the treated patients consisted of oral tofacitinib, 5 to 10 mg twice daily.

Findings and limits, study-wide: Scalp and blood retained many expanded lesional clones during tofacitinib.

Sequencing relied on a cDNA template that was reverse transcribed from extracted RNA. The protocol was immunoSEQ multiplex PCR, while the TCRdb copy is restricted to in-frame clones and leaves out a portion. The repertoire holds roughly 220,000 clones, with 35% to 40% as singletons. Sequencing was performed on CD4+ T cells sorted from blood, taken at approximately week 34, from a patient treated with tofacitinib. The gene calls are TRBV4-2 and TRBJ1-1, with TRBD1 as a possible D gene (6 bases). The sequence derives from a human donor with alopecia areata. CDR3 residues: CASSPRGTMNTEAFF. The CDR3 nucleotides are TGTGCCAGCAGTCCCCGAGGGACAATGAACACTGAAGCTTTCTTT.